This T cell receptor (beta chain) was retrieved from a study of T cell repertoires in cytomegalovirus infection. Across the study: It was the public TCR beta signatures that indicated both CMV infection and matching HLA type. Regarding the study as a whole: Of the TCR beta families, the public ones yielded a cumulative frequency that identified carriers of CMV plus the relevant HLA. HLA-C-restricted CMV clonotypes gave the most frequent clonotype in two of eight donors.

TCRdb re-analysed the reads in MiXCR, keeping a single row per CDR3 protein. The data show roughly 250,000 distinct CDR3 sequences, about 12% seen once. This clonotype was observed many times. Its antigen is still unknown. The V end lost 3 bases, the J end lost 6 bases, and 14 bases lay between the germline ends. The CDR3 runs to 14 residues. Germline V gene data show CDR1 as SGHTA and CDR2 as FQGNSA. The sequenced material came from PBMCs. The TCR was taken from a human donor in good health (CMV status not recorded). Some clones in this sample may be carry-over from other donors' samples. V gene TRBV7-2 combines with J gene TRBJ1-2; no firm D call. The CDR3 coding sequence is TGTGCCAGCAGCTTCGGACTGAGGGCAGATGGCTACACCTTC. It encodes CASSFGLRADGYTF. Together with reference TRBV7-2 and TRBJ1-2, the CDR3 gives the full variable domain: GAGVSQSPSNKVTEKGKDVELRCDPISGHTALYWYRQSLGQGLEFLIYFQGNSAPDKSGLPSDRFSAERTGGSVSTLTIQRTQQEDSAVYLCASSFGLRADGYTFGSGTRLTVV.